This T cell receptor beta chain was captured by sequencing in a study of shared clonotypes between healthy human individuals. Execution of the assay was at deep level. Measured with immunoSEQ multiplex PCR; TCRdb has only the in-frame clones, and not every one. The sample has roughly 530,000 clones, about 96% seen once. The junction had 8 bases not matched to a gene; V was cut back by 6 bases and J by 6 bases. The V gene's germline CDR1 is MDHEN and CDR2 SYDVKM. The CDR3 runs to 15 residues. The rearrangement uses TRBV28 and TRBJ1-5, with 10 bases fitting TRBD1. This sequence was found in a woman aged 30 to 39 in good health. The sample was naive CD4+ T cells sorted from blood. Subset indicated: CD45RA+ positively selected. CDR3 sequence reads: CASRGQGSARQPQHF. Written as DNA, the CDR3 is TGTGCCAGCAGGGGACAGGGGTCGGCTCGTCAGCCCCAGCATTTT.